This entry lists 9 T cell receptor beta chains sequenced from one sample in a study of cytomegalovirus exposure and HLA in healthy donors. PCR primers comprised 60 Vbeta and 13 Jbeta primers. The assay was immunoSEQ multiplex PCR, and TCRdb's table has in-frame clones only and misses some. This table has approximately 140,000 clones, around 77% appearing once. Material: PBMCs. The receptors stem from a woman aged 50 to 65 in good health and CMV-seronegative.

The CDR3 here is CASSYGGTPDQPQHF. DNA for the CDR3: TGTGCCAGCAGCTACGGGGGGACCCCGGATCAGCCCCAGCATTTT. The rearrangement uses TRBV7-9 and TRBJ1-5, with D maybe TRBD1 (5 bases). The CDR3 totals 15 residues. V was clipped by 4 bases and J by 5 bases, with 15 bases between them. Looked up from germline, CDR1 is SEHNR and CDR2 is FQNEAQ (reference sequence).

CDR3 sequence reads: CASSPRWTTAFF. The DNA of the CDR3 is TGTGCCAGCAGCCCCCGTTGGACAACGGCTTTCTTT. J is TRBJ1-1 and V is TRBV5-8, with D maybe TRBD1 (5 bases). The germline CDR1 and CDR2 sequences are SGHTS and YDEGEE. The V and J ends lost 4 bases and 11 bases respectively, with 15 bases between them. The CDR3 is 12 residues long. Full variable domain (missing parts from reference TRBV5-8 and TRBJ1-1): EAGVTQSPTHLIKTRGQQATLRCSPISGHTSVYWYQQALGLGLQFLLWYDEGEERNRGNFPPRFSGRQFPNYSSELNVNALELEDSALYLCASSPRWTTAFFGQGTRLTVV.

This sequence joins TRBV5-6 and TRBJ2-3; TRBD2 agrees at 9 bases. V was clipped by 3 bases and J by 3 bases; unmatched bases: 11. Looked up from germline, CDR1 is SGHDT and CDR2 is YYEEEE. The length of the CDR3 is 17 residues. CDR3 residues: CASSSRGAGGSTDTQYF. The DNA of the CDR3 is TGTGCCAGCAGCTCCCGGGGGGCGGGGGGGTCTACAGATACGCAGTATTTT.

CDR3 in DNA: TGTGCCAGCAGCCCGGGAGGGACTTTCTCTGGAAACACCATATATTTT. It yields the protein CASSPGGTFSGNTIYF. The chain has TRBV7-2 and TRBJ1-3, with D perhaps TRBD1 (5 bases). V lost 5 bases and J lost 0, with 14 bases in between. Germline V CDR1 and CDR2: SGHTA, FQGNSA. The CDR3 runs 16 residues. Full variable domain (rest looked up from reference TRBV7-2 and TRBJ1-3): GAGVSQSPSNKVTEKGKDVELRCDPISGHTALYWYRQSLGQGLEFLIYFQGNSAPDKSGLPSDRFSAERTGGSVSTLTIQRTQQEDSAVYLCASSPGGTFSGNTIYFGEGSWLTVV.

The table lists this clone with a few counts. The V call is TRBV13, the J call TRBJ1-2; 10 bases fit TRBD1. Germline V gene sequence: CDR1 PRHDT, CDR2 FYEKMQ (reference sequence). The V segment lost 5 bases and the J segment 4 bases; nucleotides outside the gene matches: 4. CDR3 length: 14 amino acids. CDR3 DNA: TGTGCCAGCAGCACAGGGACAGGGGTCTATGGCTACACCTTC. Translation gives CASSTGTGVYGYTF.

CDR3 amino acids: CASSPGGGLYEQYF. Written as DNA, the CDR3 is TGTGCCAGCTCACCGGGCGGGGGGCTCTACGAGCAGTACTTC. The chain joins TRBV18 to TRBJ2-7; 8 bases agree with TRBD2. Per the germline V gene, CDR1 is KGHSH and CDR2 is LQKENI. V shed 3 bases and J 3 bases; nucleotides not matched to a gene: 4. The CDR3 contains 14 residues.

The rearrangement links TRBV28 to TRBJ1-3; a weak D match, TRBD1 (5 bases). Germline CDR1 reads MDHEN; CDR2 reads SYDVKM. The CDR3 runs 16 residues. Trimming cost V 7 bases and J 6 bases, with 22 bases left between them. In DNA form, the CDR3 reads TGTGCCAGCATCACCTTCCAGGGCGTCAAGGCAAACACCATATATTTT. It codes for CASITFQGVKANTIYF. Filled out from reference TRBV28 and TRBJ1-3, the complete variable domain reads DVKVTQSSRYLVKRTGEKVFLECVQDMDHENMFWYRQDPGLGLRLIYFSYDVKMKEKGDIPEGYSVSREKKERFSLILESASTNQTSMYLCASITFQGVKANTIYFGEGSWLTVV.

The rearrangement joins TRBV11-2 to TRBJ1-2, with a weak D call TRBD1 (5 bases). The V end lost 1 base, the J end lost 7 bases, and 19 bases lay between the germline ends. The germline V gene encodes CDR1 SGHAT and CDR2 FQNNGV. The CDR3 sequence is 16 residues long. The CDR3 here is CASSLVPTGDVRGYTF. In DNA form, the CDR3 reads TGTGCCAGCAGCTTAGTCCCAACAGGTGACGTACGTGGCTACACCTTC. The variable domain in full, completed from reference TRBV11-2 and TRBJ1-2, reads EAGVAQSPRYKIIEKRQSVAFWCNPISGHATLYWYQQILGQGPKLLIQFQNNGVVDDSQLPKDRFSAERLKGVDSTLKIQPAKLEDSAVYLCASSLVPTGDVRGYTFGSGTRLTVV.

V gene TRBV2 combines with J gene TRBJ1-1; D is possibly TRBD1 (5 bases). V was pared by 6 bases and J by 1 base, with 15 bases between. The V gene's germline CDR1 is SNHLY and CDR2 FYNNEI. The CDR3 contains 15 residues. For the CDR3, the DNA is TGTGCCAGCAGGCGTTACAGGACCCAGAACACTGAAGCTTTCTTT. It specifies CASRRYRTQNTEAFF.